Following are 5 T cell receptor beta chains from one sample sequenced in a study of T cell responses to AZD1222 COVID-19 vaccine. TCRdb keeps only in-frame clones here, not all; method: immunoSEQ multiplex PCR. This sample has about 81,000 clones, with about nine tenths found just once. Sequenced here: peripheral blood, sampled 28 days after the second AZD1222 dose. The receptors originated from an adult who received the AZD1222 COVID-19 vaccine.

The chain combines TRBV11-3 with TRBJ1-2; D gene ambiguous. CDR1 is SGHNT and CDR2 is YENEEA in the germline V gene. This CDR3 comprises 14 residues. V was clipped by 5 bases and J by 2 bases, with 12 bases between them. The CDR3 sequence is CASSAHHSNYGYTF. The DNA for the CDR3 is TGTGCCAGCAGCGCACACCACTCGAACTATGGCTACACCTTC.

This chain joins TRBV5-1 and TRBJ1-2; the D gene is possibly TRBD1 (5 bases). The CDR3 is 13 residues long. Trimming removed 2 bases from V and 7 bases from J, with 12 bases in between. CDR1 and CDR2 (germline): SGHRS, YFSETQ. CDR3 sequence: CASSFRRDGGYTF. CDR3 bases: TGCGCCAGCAGCTTTCGCAGGGACGGTGGCTACACCTTC.

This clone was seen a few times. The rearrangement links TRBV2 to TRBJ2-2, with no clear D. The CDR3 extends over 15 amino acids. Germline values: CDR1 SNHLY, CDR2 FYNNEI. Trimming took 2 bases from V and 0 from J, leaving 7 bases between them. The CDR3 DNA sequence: TGTGCCAGCAGTGAACGAAGGACGAACACCGGGGAGCTGTTTTTT. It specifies CASSERRTNTGELFF.

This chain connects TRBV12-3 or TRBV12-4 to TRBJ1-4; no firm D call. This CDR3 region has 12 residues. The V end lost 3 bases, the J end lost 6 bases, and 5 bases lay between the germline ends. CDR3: CASSFSDEKLFF. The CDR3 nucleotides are TGTGCCAGCAGTTTTTCCGATGAAAAACTGTTTTTT.

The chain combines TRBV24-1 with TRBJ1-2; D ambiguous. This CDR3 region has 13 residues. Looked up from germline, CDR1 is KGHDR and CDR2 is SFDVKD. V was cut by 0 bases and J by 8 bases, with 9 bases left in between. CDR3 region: CATSDLGPRGYTF. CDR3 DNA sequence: TGTGCCACCAGTGATTTGGGACCGAGGGGCTACACCTTC.